This entry lists 30 T cell receptor beta chains sequenced from one sample in a study of somatic mutations in cytotoxic T cells in rheumatoid arthritis. Clones were read by immunoSEQ multiplex PCR, and TCRdb kept only the in-frame ones, dropping some. Among under 20,000 clones, over 65% were seen once, and the ten largest hold roughly 4.5%. Specimen: CD8+ T cells sorted from blood. These receptors were obtained from an adult with rheumatoid arthritis.

The chain uses TRBV27 and TRBJ1-2, with 7 bases that match TRBD1. Germline V gene lookup returns CDR1 MNHEY and CDR2 SMNVEV (reference sequence). This CDR3 has 13 residues. V shed 10 bases and J 5 bases; nucleotides not matched to a gene: 10. CDR3 in amino acids: CATRGGASYGYTF. CDR3 DNA sequence: TGTGCCACAAGAGGGGGCGCGTCTTATGGCTACACCTTC.

The CDR3 sequence: CASSRRTTASSYEQYF. CDR3 bases: TGTGCCAGTAGTCGGAGGACGACGGCTAGCTCCTACGAGCAGTACTTC. The rearrangement joins TRBV19 to TRBJ2-7; D possibly corresponds to TRBD2 (5 bases). The V end was cut by 5 bases, the J end by 0 bases, with 17 bases between. The germline V gene has CDR1 LNHDA and CDR2 SQIVND (reference sequence). The CDR3 extends over 16 amino acids.

This clone was observed a few times. The chain uses TRBV6-5 and TRBJ2-7; no reliable D call. Trimming cost V 4 bases and J 5 bases, with 9 bases left between them. The germline V gene has CDR1 MNHEY and CDR2 SVGAGI. There are 12 residues in the CDR3. CDR3 protein: CASSSLRHEQYF. The DNA for the CDR3 is TGTGCCAGCAGTTCGCTAAGACACGAGCAGTACTTC.

This chain uses TRBV5-1 with TRBJ2-7; 10 positions match TRBD2. Germline V gene sequence: CDR1 SGHRS, CDR2 YFSETQ. This CDR3 has 17 residues. J lost 0 bases, V lost 1 base, and 7 bases had no gene match. Here the CDR3 reads CASSLPASGGTSYEQYF. The CDR3 bases are TGCGCCAGCAGCTTGCCCGCTAGCGGGGGAACCTCCTACGAGCAGTACTTC.

This clone appeared once. The rearrangement joins TRBV7-6 to TRBJ1-2, with D maybe TRBD1 (5 bases). Germline assignment: CDR1 SGHVS and CDR2 FNYEAQ. This CDR3 spans 18 amino acids. V lost 0 bases to trimming and J lost 6 bases, with 23 bases between them. DNA of the CDR3: TGTGCCAGCAGCTTAGCCTCGGAGGGGCAGGGTGGGTTGGATGGCTACACCTTC. It yields the protein CASSLASEGQGGLDGYTF.

This chain links TRBV7-9 with TRBJ1-4, with 9 bases aligning to TRBD1. The CDR3 is made up of 16 amino acids. Per germline, CDR1 SEHNR and CDR2 FQNEAQ (reference sequence). Trimming cost V 2 bases and J 3 bases; bases outside gene matches: 4. The chain's CDR3 is CASSLLQGAANEKLFF. The CDR3, as DNA: TGTGCCAGCAGCTTACTACAGGGGGCGGCTAATGAAAAACTGTTTTTT. Using reference TRBV7-9 and TRBJ1-4 for the parts outside the CDR3, the full variable domain is DTGVSQNPRHKITKRGQNVTFRCDPISEHNRLYWYRQTLGQGPEFLTYFQNEAQLEKSRLLSDRFSAERPKGSFSTLEIQRTEQGDSAMYLCASSLLQGAANEKLFFGSGTQLSVL.

The chain carries TRBV11-2 and TRBJ2-1; D is ambiguous. CDR3 length equals 15 residues. With 2 bases removed from V and 0 bases from J, the gap between germline ends came to 8 bases. Per germline, CDR1 SGHAT and CDR2 FQNNGV. In DNA form, the CDR3 reads TGTGCCAGCAGCTTATCCAGCATCTCCTACAATGAGCAGTTCTTC. Encoded protein: CASSLSSISYNEQFF.

V gene TRBV5-1 combines with J gene TRBJ2-3; TRBD1 aligns across 8 bases. Germline assignment: CDR1 SGHRS and CDR2 YFSETQ. V lost 1 base and J lost 4; bases outside the gene matches: 5. The CDR3 sequence is 15 residues long. The CDR3 DNA follows: TGCGCCAGCAGCTTGCTAGGACAGGGTTCAGATACGCAGTATTTT. Translation: CASSLLGQGSDTQYF.

The chain is built from TRBV11-2 and TRBJ2-3; D is unresolved. Trimming took off 7 bases at V and 2 bases at J, with 13 bases between the two ends. CDR1 and CDR2 (germline): SGHAT, FQNNGV. The CDR3 is made up of 14 amino acids. In nucleotides, the CDR3 is TGTGCCAGCACCCACTATGGGGACACAGATACGCAGTATTTT. It codes for CASTHYGDTDTQYF.

The J gene is TRBJ2-2, the V gene TRBV27; 7 bases match TRBD2. CDR1 is MNHEY and CDR2 is SMNVEV in the germline V gene (reference sequence). This CDR3 region has 16 residues. J gave up 6 bases and V 2 bases, and 9 bases lay outside the gene matches. In DNA form, the CDR3 reads TGTGCCAGCAGTTTAAGGCCGGGGGGTGTCCCCGGGGAGCTGTTTTTT. Protein: CASSLRPGGVPGELFF.

CDR3 amino acids: CASKGVGTDTREQYF. The CDR3 nucleotides read TGCGCCAGCAAAGGGGTAGGGACCGACACGAGAGAGCAGTACTTC. The chain links TRBV4-1 to TRBJ2-7; the D call may be TRBD1 or TRBD2 (5 bases each). This CDR3 has 15 amino acids. V lost 7 bases to trimming and J lost 7 bases, with 23 bases between them. Germline V gene lookup returns CDR1 MGHRA and CDR2 YSYEKL.

J is TRBJ2-1 and V is TRBV27, with D uncertain. V was shortened by 2 bases and J by 0 bases, with 11 bases between the two germline ends. Germline V gene data show CDR1 as MNHEY and CDR2 as SMNVEV (reference sequence). The CDR3 sequence is 16 residues long. As DNA, the CDR3 is TGTGCCAGCAGTTTACAGCTTCCTAGCTCCTACAATGAGCAGTTCTTC. It translates to CASSLQLPSSYNEQFF.

This chain uses TRBV11-1 with TRBJ1-5, with D perhaps matching TRBD1 (6 bases). CDR1 and CDR2 from the germline V gene are SGHAT and FQDESV (reference sequence). CDR3 length: 14 residues. Trimming removed 1 base from V and 6 bases from J, with 10 bases in between. DNA for the CDR3: TGTGCCAGCAGCTTAGGGGGGGCCGGTCAGCCCCAGCATTTT. Protein: CASSLGGAGQPQHF.

The rearrangement uses TRBV11-2 and TRBJ2-2; possible D gene TRBD2, 7 bases. The CDR3 runs to 16 residues. The germline V gene has CDR1 SGHAT and CDR2 FQNNGV. The V and J ends lost 3 bases and 6 bases respectively, with 17 bases between them. This CDR3 reads CASSFHGGGNPGELFF. DNA of the CDR3: TGTGCCAGCAGCTTTCATGGGGGGGGCAATCCCGGGGAGCTGTTTTTT.

The CDR3: CASSLEWAANTGELFF. In nucleotides, the CDR3 is TGTGCCAGCAGCTTAGAGTGGGCGGCGAACACCGGGGAGCTGTTTTTT. The rearrangement links TRBV7-2 to TRBJ2-2; D is ambiguous. Germline V CDR1 and CDR2: SGHTA, FQGNSA. Deletions cut 1 base from V and 0 bases from J, with 9 bases between. The CDR3 is made up of 16 amino acids. The entire variable domain, with the rest obtained from reference TRBV7-2 and TRBJ2-2, is as follows: GAGVSQSPSNKVTEKGKDVELRCDPISGHTALYWYRQSLGQGLEFLIYFQGNSAPDKSGLPSDRFSAERTGGSVSTLTIQRTQQEDSAVYLCASSLEWAANTGELFFGEGSRLTVL.

The chain combines TRBV6-4 with TRBJ2-6; D uncertain. Germline CDR1 is MRHNA and CDR2 is SNTAGT. V shed 5 bases and J shed 0 bases, with 5 bases lying between them. The CDR3 length is 14 residues. This CDR3 reads CASSPSSGANVLTF. CDR3 coding DNA: TGTGCCAGCAGTCCCAGCTCTGGGGCCAACGTCCTGACTTTC.

The genes are TRBV12-5 and TRBJ1-1, with TRBD1 matching 7 bases. The V segment lost 3 bases and the J segment 11 bases; nucleotides outside the gene matches: 12. The CDR3 loop spans 14 amino acids. Germline V gives CDR1 LGHNT, CDR2 FRNRAP. The CDR3: CASGFRQGLEMAFF. For the CDR3, the DNA is TGTGCTAGTGGTTTCCGACAGGGCTTGGAGATGGCTTTCTTT.

The rearrangement joins TRBV5-4 to TRBJ2-3, with no clear D. Trimming cost V 1 base and J 3 bases, with 15 bases left between them. Germline loops: CDR1 SGHNT, CDR2 YYREEE (reference sequence). The CDR3 is 16 residues long. For the CDR3, the DNA is TGTGCCAGCAGCTTGCTGGTAGAAGGTGAAACAGATACGCAGTATTTT. This translates into CASSLLVEGETDTQYF. The full variable domain, completed using reference TRBV5-4 and TRBJ2-3, is ETGVTQSPTHLIKTRGQQVTLRCSSQSGHNTVSWYQQALGQGPQFIFQYYREEENGRGNFPPRFSGLQFPNYSSELNVNALELDDSALYLCASSLLVEGETDTQYFGPGTRLTVL.

In this sample, this clone turned up a few times. The gene calls are TRBV5-1 and TRBJ1-1; tentative D call: TRBD1 (6 bases). V gave up 0 bases and J gave up 8 bases, with 14 bases separating them. Per the germline V gene, CDR1 is SGHRS and CDR2 is YFSETQ. The CDR3 spans 14 residues. This CDR3 is CASSLDPTGLEAFF. The CDR3 region has the DNA TGCGCCAGCAGCTTGGACCCGACAGGTTTAGAAGCTTTCTTT. Variable domain in full (rest from reference TRBV5-1 and TRBJ1-1): KAGVTQTPRYLIKTRGQQVTLSCSPISGHRSVSWYQQTPGQGLQFLFEYFSETQRNKGNFPGRFSGRQFSNSRSEMNVSTLELGDSALYLCASSLDPTGLEAFFGQGTRLTVV.

The chain joins TRBV2 to TRBJ2-2; D may match TRBD1 or TRBD2 (5 bases each). CDR1 SNHLY and CDR2 FYNNEI come from the germline V gene. The V end was cut by 1 base, the J end by 6 bases, with 6 bases between. This CDR3 is built from 13 residues. As DNA, the CDR3 is TGTGCCAGCAGTGAAGGGGGGTCCGGGGAGCTGTTTTTT. Translating gives CASSEGGSGELFF.

The gene calls are TRBV6-5 and TRBJ1-2; 10 positions agree with TRBD1. The CDR3 length is 16 residues. V trimming: 0 bases; J trimming: 2 bases; junction bases outside the gene matches: 3. Germline V CDR1 and CDR2: MNHEY, SVGAGI. The CDR3 DNA reads TGTGCCAGCAGTTACTCCCCGGGACAGGGGAACTATGGCTACACCTTC. Translating gives CASSYSPGQGNYGYTF.

The chain recombines TRBV6-1 with TRBJ2-7; D not resolved. Germline V gene sequence: CDR1 MNHNS, CDR2 SASEGT. V lost 4 bases and J 4 bases, leaving 23 bases between the germline ends. CDR3 length: 17 residues. Written as DNA, the CDR3 is TGTGCCAGCAGTGTACGGGCCGCGCCAATTAAACCTTACGAGCAGTACTTC. Amino acids: CASSVRAAPIKPYEQYF.

The genes are TRBV30 and TRBJ2-1; the D is unclear. The CDR3 is 11 residues long. Trimming removed 1 base from V and 9 bases from J, with 7 bases in between. CDR1 is GTSNPN, CDR2 SVGIG, per germline (reference sequence). CDR3: CAWSAGTEQFF. For the CDR3, the DNA is TGTGCCTGGAGTGCCGGAACTGAGCAGTTCTTC.

V and J are TRBV29-1 and TRBJ2-1, with TRBD2 matching 7 bases. The CDR3 runs 14 residues. Looked up from germline, CDR1 is SQVTM and CDR2 is ANQGSEA. V trimming: 4 bases; J trimming: 1 base; junction bases outside the gene matches: 4. The CDR3: CSVGGGRSYNEQFF. The CDR3 coding sequence is TGCAGCGTTGGGGGGGGGAGGTCCTACAATGAGCAGTTCTTC.

The chain has TRBV23-1 and TRBJ1-4; D gene ambiguous. TRBV23-1 falls under the ORF class, with uncertain function. This CDR3 is built from 10 residues. CDR3 nucleotide sequence: TGCGCTGTAATAGGTGAAAAACTGTTTTTT. Translated, it gives CAVIGEKLFF.

The chain has TRBV6-4 and TRBJ2-1; D gene ambiguous. V gave up 1 base and J gave up 5 bases, with 3 bases separating them. The CDR3 is 12 residues long. Germline V gives CDR1 MRHNA, CDR2 SNTAGT. The CDR3 region is CASSDLNNEQFF. In DNA form, the CDR3 reads TGTGCCAGCAGTGACTTGAACAATGAGCAGTTCTTC.

The chain has TRBV9 and TRBJ2-3; 8 bases align to TRBD2. The junction had 3 bases not matched to a gene; V was cut back by 0 bases and J by 0 bases. The CDR3 sequence is 16 residues long. CDR1 and CDR2 from the germline V gene are SGDLS and YYNGEE. The CDR3 protein is CASSVEGLASTDTQYF. CDR3 bases: TGTGCCAGCAGCGTAGAAGGACTAGCTAGCACAGATACGCAGTATTTT.

As regards this clone: A junction end diverges from the germline sequence, so it may reflect a read error. V and J are TRBV7-9 and TRBJ1-1, with D tentatively TRBD1 (5 bases). Germline CDR1 reads SEHNR; CDR2 reads FQNEAQ (reference sequence). The CDR3 is 14 amino acids. DNA of the CDR3: TGTGCCAGCAGCCTAGCCAGGGAAAAGGCTGAAGCTTTCTTT. It codes for CASSLAREKAEAFF.

This chain connects TRBV5-4 to TRBJ2-7; possible D gene TRBD2, 7 bases. Germline V CDR1 and CDR2: SGHNT, YYREEE (reference sequence). V shed 2 bases and J shed 5 bases, with 14 bases lying between them. CDR3 size: 14 residues. CDR3 residues: CASSFWGGDHEQYF. DNA of the CDR3: TGTGCCAGCAGCTTCTGGGGGGGCGACCACGAGCAGTACTTC.

This chain uses TRBV29-1 with TRBJ2-1; 9 positions match TRBD1. The CDR3 contains 14 residues. The V and J ends lost 4 bases and 3 bases, in that order; junction bases with no gene match: 4. Germline CDR1 and CDR2: SQVTM and ANQGSEA. The CDR3 here is CSVVWDRDYNEQFF. CDR3 sequence (DNA): TGCAGCGTTGTTTGGGACAGGGACTACAATGAGCAGTTCTTC.